Described below is a single T cell receptor (beta chain) sequence and its context. The record originates from a study of identical twins. TCRdb processed the 5' RACE reads anew with MiXCR; each CDR3 protein has one entry. The data contain 550,000 to 700,000 distinct CDR3 sequences, 9.5% to 10% of them singletons. V lost 0 bases and J lost 4, with 14 bases in between. The CDR3 extends over 16 amino acids. Germline assignment: CDR1 SGHTA and CDR2 FQGNSA. The same sample was also used in a study of yellow fever vaccine responses in identical twins. Per that paper: Twins showed a vaccine T cell response that reportedly seemed partly convergent, partly personalized.

This TCR was sampled from a woman aged 18-35 years in good health. The sample taken for sequencing was PBMCs. The chain has TRBV7-2 and TRBJ2-3, with D unresolved. The CDR3, as DNA: TGTGCCAGCAGCTTAGCCGCGGCGACCCCCTCAGATACGCAGTATTTT. It yields the protein CASSLAAATPSDTQYF.